These T cell receptor beta chains were read from a single sample in a study of blood T cells in healthy people across ages. A single record per CDR3 protein comes from TCRdb applying MiXCR to the 5' RACE reads. This table has about 1,400,000 distinct CDR3 sequences, around 59% appearing once. The sample taken for sequencing was blood. The receptors here all came from a man aged 18-30 years in good health. Each CDR3 is given with its conserved first and last residue. The order of the fields is D gene, J gene, clone size, V gene, CDR3 DNA, CDR3 protein. The D gene is left open where the match is weak. Some rows have no size entry. The others give once, few or many, or a class for an expanded clone.

D: .; J: TRBJ2-1; size: .; V: TRBV6-2/TRBV6-3; DNA: TGTGCCAGCAGTTACTCGACGCCGGAGCAGTTCTTC; CDR3: CASSYSTPEQFF
D: .; J: TRBJ2-7; size: once; V: TRBV6-6; DNA: TGTGCCAGCAGTCAACAGGGTTACAATGAGCAGTACTTC; CDR3: CASSQQGYNEQYF
D: TRBD2; J: TRBJ2-1; size: .; V: TRBV13; DNA: TGTGCCAGCAGACGCGTAGCGGGAAATGACAATGAGCAGTTCTTC; CDR3: CASRRVAGNDNEQFF
D: .; J: TRBJ2-7; size: .; V: TRBV20-1; DNA: TGCAGTGCTAGATTTACCGGAGCACCCTACGAGCAGTACTTC; CDR3: CSARFTGAPYEQYF
D: .; J: TRBJ2-6; size: few; V: TRBV12-3/TRBV12-4; DNA: TGTGCCAGCAGGCAGGGGAACTCTGGGGCCAACGTCCTGACTTTC; CDR3: CASRQGNSGANVLTF
D: .; J: TRBJ1-2; size: .; V: TRBV29-1; DNA: TGCAGCGCTCCCCTAGGGTCAGCTAACTATGGCTACACCTTC; CDR3: CSAPLGSANYGYTF
D: TRBD2; J: TRBJ2-5; size: .; V: TRBV4-1; DNA: TGCGCCAGCAGCCAAGATCTAAGTGGTGGGACTAGTGGGTATGAGCAGTACTTC; CDR3: CASSQDLSGGTSGYEQYF
D: .; J: TRBJ2-5; size: few; V: TRBV3-1; DNA: TGTGCCAGCAGCCACCGGACACACCCGGCAGAGACCCAGTACTTC; CDR3: CASSHRTHPAETQYF
D: .; J: TRBJ2-7; size: few; V: TRBV7-2; DNA: TGTGCCAGCAGCTTGGTGGAAGGTTCCTACGAGCAGTACTTC; CDR3: CASSLVEGSYEQYF
D: .; J: TRBJ1-5; size: .; V: TRBV20-1; DNA: TGCAGTGCTCACCGAAGCGGCAGTAGCAATCAGCCCCAGCATTTT; CDR3: CSAHRSGSSNQPQHF
D: .; J: TRBJ1-4; size: .; V: TRBV12-3/TRBV12-4; DNA: TGTGCCAGCAGTTTATCGGGGGGGAATGAAAAACTGTTTTTT; CDR3: CASSLSGGNEKLFF
D: TRBD1; J: TRBJ1-1; size: .; V: TRBV7-9; DNA: TGTGCCAGCAGCTTAAGTGGGGGACAGGAAGCTTTCTTT; CDR3: CASSLSGGQEAFF
D: .; J: TRBJ2-7; size: .; V: TRBV7-7; DNA: TGTGCTAGCAGCAAAAGGGAGTCAGACGAGCAGTACTTC; CDR3: CASSKRESDEQYF
D: TRBD2; J: TRBJ2-3; size: .; V: TRBV29-1; DNA: TGCAGCGTAACACGTAGCGGGAGGGCCTCAGATACGCAGTATTTT; CDR3: CSVTRSGRASDTQYF
D: TRBD2; J: TRBJ2-1; size: .; V: TRBV11-2; DNA: TGTGCCAGCAGCCGGTTAACCGGGGCGCAAATCGCTAGCGGGTCCTACAATGAGCAGTTCTTC; CDR3: CASSRLTGAQIASGSYNEQFF
D: TRBD2; J: TRBJ2-5; size: .; V: TRBV3-1; DNA: TGTGCCACCCAAGACCCGGGACTACAGCAGTACTTC; CDR3: CATQDPGLQQYF
D: TRBD1; J: TRBJ2-7; size: .; V: TRBV7-2; DNA: TGTGCCAGTCGGGACAGGACGGCCGAGCAGTACTTC; CDR3: CASRDRTAEQYF
D: .; J: TRBJ1-6; size: few; V: TRBV7-9; DNA: TGTGCCAGCAGCCCCCAGACAGGACTCAATTCACCCCTCCACTTT; CDR3: CASSPQTGLNSPLHF
D: TRBD2; J: TRBJ2-1; size: .; V: TRBV27; DNA: TGTGCCGGCAGTACAAAAACCGGGACTAGCCTCTACAATGAGCAGTTCTTC; CDR3: CAGSTKTGTSLYNEQFF
D: .; J: TRBJ2-3; size: few; V: TRBV4-1; DNA: TGCGCCAGCAGCCAAGATACATTTACCTTGGGAACAGATACGCAGTATTTT; CDR3: CASSQDTFTLGTDTQYF
D: TRBD2; J: TRBJ2-3; size: few; V: TRBV6-2/TRBV6-3; DNA: TGTGCCAGCAGGAGGCTAGCGGCTAGCACAGATACGCAGTATTTT; CDR3: CASRRLAASTDTQYF
D: .; J: TRBJ2-5; size: few; V: TRBV7-7; DNA: TGTGCTAGCAGTGGTTCCCAAGAGACCCAGTACTTC; CDR3: CASSGSQETQYF
D: TRBD1; J: TRBJ2-2; size: .; V: TRBV29-1; DNA: TGCAGCGTTGAACCAATTGGGCCGACAGGGGAGAACACCGGGGAGCTGTTTTTT; CDR3: CSVEPIGPTGENTGELFF
D: .; J: TRBJ2-7; size: few; V: TRBV29-1; DNA: TGCAGCGTACAGGGCTACGAGCAGTACTTC; CDR3: CSVQGYEQYF
D: .; J: TRBJ2-4; size: .; V: TRBV7-2; DNA: TGTGCCAGCAGCCCCGGCACCTGGGACATTCAGTACTTC; CDR3: CASSPGTWDIQYF
D: .; J: TRBJ2-1; size: .; V: TRBV29-1; DNA: TGCAGCGTTCTCGGAGGGGAGGCTGAGCAGTTCTTC; CDR3: CSVLGGEAEQFF
D: .; J: TRBJ2-7; size: .; V: TRBV20-1; DNA: TGCAGTGCTAGAGATGAGGGGCAGGGTCCCGAGCAGTACTTC; CDR3: CSARDEGQGPEQYF
D: TRBD1; J: TRBJ1-4; size: .; V: TRBV11-2; DNA: TGTGCCAGCAGCCCCCAGGGGGCCGGTGAAAAACTGTTTTTT; CDR3: CASSPQGAGEKLFF